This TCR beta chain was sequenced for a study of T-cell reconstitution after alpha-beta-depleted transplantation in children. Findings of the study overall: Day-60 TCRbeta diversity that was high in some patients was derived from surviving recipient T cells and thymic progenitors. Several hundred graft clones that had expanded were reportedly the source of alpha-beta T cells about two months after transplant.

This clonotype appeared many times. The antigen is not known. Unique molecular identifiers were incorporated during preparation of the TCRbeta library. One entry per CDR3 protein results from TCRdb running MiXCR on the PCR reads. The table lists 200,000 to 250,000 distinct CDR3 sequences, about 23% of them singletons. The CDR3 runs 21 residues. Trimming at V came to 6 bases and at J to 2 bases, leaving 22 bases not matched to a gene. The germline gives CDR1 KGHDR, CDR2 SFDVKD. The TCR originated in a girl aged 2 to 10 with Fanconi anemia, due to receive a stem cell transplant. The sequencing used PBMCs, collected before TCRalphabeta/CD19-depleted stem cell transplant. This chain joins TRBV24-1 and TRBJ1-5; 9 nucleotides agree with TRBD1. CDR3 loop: CATSIKALRTWDRVGNQPQHF. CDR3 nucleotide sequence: TGTGCCACCAGTATTAAGGCCCTAAGGACTTGGGACAGGGTTGGCAATCAGCCCCAGCATTTT.